This T cell receptor beta chain derives from a study of blood T cell repertoires in COVID-19. At the level of the study: The United States, Italy and Spain supplied acute and convalescent COVID-19 samples. T cells, B-cell-depleted T cells, or PBMCs provided the cDNA or gDNA that served as material.

Original analysis: Reference gene primer amplification in the assay estimated nucleated cell counts. The protocol was immunoSEQ multiplex PCR, while the TCRdb copy is restricted to in-frame clones and leaves out a portion. D and trimming were read from the DNA, whereas the V and J calls and clone size are those reported in that table. The sample carries about 160,000 clones, around 90% recorded once. This clone has a single count. This sequence was found in a woman aged 55-70 years who had recovered from COVID-19. The material sequenced was peripheral blood.

In nucleotides, the CDR3 is TGTGCCAGTGGTACAGGGTTCGTTGCAGATACGCAGTATTTT. Its protein product is CASGTGFVADTQYF. This chain links TRBV28 with TRBJ2-3; a weak D match, TRBD1 (6 bases). This CDR3 comprises 14 residues. In germline, CDR1 is MDHEN, CDR2 SYDVKM. Trimming shortened V by 9 bases and J by 4 bases, and 17 bases separated the two germline ends.